This note documents a single T cell receptor (beta chain) sequence. Its antigen is currently unknown. The record originates from a study of T cells expressing NK-cell markers. Study-level points and caveats: NKG2C+ dominant clonotype frequencies in six donors were roughly 1.0-7.5% of CD8+ T cells.

TCRdb re-called the 5' RACE reads; every CDR3 protein appears as one record, without DNA. The table counts about 260,000 distinct CDR3 sequences; about 0.4% lies in the top ten. The CDR3 loop spans 12 amino acids. The germline V gene encodes CDR1 SQVTM and CDR2 ANQGSEA. V is TRBV29-1 and J is TRBJ1-2. The clonotype was recovered from a man aged 18 to 30 in good health. The sequencing sample was made of blood T cells: a sorted CD56 or NKG2C T cell subset, CD4+ or CD8+ T cells, or bulk PBMC T cells (not recorded which). CDR3 protein: CSVDDDYYGYTF.